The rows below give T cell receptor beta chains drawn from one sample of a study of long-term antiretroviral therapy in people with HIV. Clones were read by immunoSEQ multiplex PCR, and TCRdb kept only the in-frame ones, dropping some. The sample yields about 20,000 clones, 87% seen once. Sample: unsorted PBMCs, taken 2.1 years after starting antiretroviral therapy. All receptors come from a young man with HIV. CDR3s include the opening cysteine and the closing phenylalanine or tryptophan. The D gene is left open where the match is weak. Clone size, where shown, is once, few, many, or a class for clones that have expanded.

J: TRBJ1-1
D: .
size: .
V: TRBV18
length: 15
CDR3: CASSRVQEPNTEAFF
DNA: TGTGCCAGCTCACGCGTCCAGGAGCCGAACACTGAAGCTTTCTTT

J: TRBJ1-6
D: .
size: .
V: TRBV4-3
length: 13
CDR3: CASSQVESSPLHF
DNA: TGCGCCAGCAGCCAAGTTGAAAGCTCACCCCTCCACTTT

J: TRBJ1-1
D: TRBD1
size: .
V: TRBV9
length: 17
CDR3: CASSGPGTGGSSTEAFF
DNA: TGTGCCAGCAGCGGGCCCGGGACAGGGGGTTCGAGCACTGAAGCTTTCTTT

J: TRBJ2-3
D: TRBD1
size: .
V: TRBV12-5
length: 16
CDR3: CASGLVGDREADTQYF
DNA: TGTGCTAGTGGTTTGGTAGGGGACAGGGAGGCAGATACGCAGTATTTT

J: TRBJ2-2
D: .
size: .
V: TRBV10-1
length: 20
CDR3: CASSERGDTRKPANTGELFF
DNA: TGCGCCAGCAGTGAGAGGGGGGACACAAGAAAACCCGCTAACACCGGGGAGCTGTTTTTT

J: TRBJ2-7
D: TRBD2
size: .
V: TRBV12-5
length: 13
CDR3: CASGTQPGGEQYF
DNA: TGTGCTAGTGGTACCCAACCGGGAGGAGAGCAGTACTTC

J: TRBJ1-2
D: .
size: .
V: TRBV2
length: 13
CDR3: CASSVGGGDGYTF
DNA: TGTGCCAGCAGTGTTGGGGGGGGAGATGGCTACACCTTC

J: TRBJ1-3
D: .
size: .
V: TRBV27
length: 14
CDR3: CASSPWGSGNTIYF
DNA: TGTGCCAGCAGTCCTTGGGGGTCTGGAAACACCATATATTTT

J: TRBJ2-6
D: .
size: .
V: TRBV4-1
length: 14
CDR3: CASASFSGANVLTF
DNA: TGCGCCAGCGCTAGCTTTTCTGGGGCCAACGTCCTGACTTTC

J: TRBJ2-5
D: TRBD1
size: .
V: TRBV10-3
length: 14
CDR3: CAISRDRDGETQYF
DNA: TGTGCCATCAGCCGGGACAGGGACGGAGAGACCCAGTACTTC

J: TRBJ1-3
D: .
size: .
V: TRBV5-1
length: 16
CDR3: CASSLESGPSGNTIYF
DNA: TGCGCCAGCAGCTTGGAGTCGGGGCCCTCTGGAAACACCATATATTTT

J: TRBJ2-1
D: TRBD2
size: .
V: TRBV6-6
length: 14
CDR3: CASSPLAGGPREFF
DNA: TGTGCCAGCAGTCCTTTAGCGGGAGGGCCGCGGGAGTTCTTC

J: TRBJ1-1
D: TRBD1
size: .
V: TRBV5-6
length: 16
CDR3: CASSGLTGTENTEAFF
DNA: TGTGCCAGCAGCGGACTAACCGGGACAGAAAACACTGAAGCTTTCTTT

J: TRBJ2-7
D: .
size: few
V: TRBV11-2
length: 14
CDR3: CASSSGTQLYEQYF
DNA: TGTGCCAGCAGTTCCGGGACCCAGCTCTACGAGCAGTACTTC

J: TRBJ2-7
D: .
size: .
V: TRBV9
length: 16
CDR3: CASSPQGGTPGDEQYF
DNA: TGTGCCAGCAGCCCACAGGGGGGGACCCCTGGGGACGAGCAGTACTTC

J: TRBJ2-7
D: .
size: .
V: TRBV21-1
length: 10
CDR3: CASSKDEQYF
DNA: TGTGCCAGCAGCAAAGACGAGCAGTACTTC

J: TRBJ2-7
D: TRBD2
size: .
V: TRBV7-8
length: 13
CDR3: CASSFGTSDEQYF
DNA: TGTGCCAGCAGCTTCGGGACTAGTGACGAGCAGTACTTC

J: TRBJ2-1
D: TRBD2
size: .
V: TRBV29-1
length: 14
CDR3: CSVAPSGVYNEQFF
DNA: TGCAGCGTTGCGCCTAGCGGGGTATACAATGAGCAGTTCTTC

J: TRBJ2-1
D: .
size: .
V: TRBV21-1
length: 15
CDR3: CASSHRKNTRDEQFF
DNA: TGTGCCAGCAGTCATCGGAAAAATACCAGGGATGAGCAGTTCTTC

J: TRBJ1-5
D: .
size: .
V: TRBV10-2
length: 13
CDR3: CATMDSFLTAQHF
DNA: TGCGCCACGATGGACAGCTTCCTTACAGCCCAGCATTTT

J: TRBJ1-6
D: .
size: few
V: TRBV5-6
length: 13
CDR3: CASSLGGGPPLHF
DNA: TGTGCCAGCAGCTTGGGAGGCGGGCCACCCCTCCACTTT

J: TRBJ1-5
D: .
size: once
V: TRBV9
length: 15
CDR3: CASSVSGVSNQPQHF
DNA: TGTGCCAGCAGCGTATCAGGGGTTAGCAATCAGCCCCAGCATTTT

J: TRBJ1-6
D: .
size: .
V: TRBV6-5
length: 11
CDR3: CASSSNSPLHF
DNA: TGTGCCAGCAGTTCGAATTCACCCCTCCACTTT

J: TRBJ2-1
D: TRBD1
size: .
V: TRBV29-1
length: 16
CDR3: CSVEGRGRPSYNEQFF
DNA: TGCAGCGTTGAGGGTAGGGGGCGACCCTCTTACAATGAGCAGTTCTTC

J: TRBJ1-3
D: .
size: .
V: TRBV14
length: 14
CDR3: CASSPGGLGNTIYF
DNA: TGTGCCAGCAGCCCCGGCGGGTTGGGAAACACCATATATTTT

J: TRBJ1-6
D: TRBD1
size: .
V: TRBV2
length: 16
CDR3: CASSADRPYYNSPLHF
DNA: TGTGCCAGCAGCGCGGACAGGCCATACTATAATTCACCCCTCCACTTT

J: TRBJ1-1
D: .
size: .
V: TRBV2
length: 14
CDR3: CASSEAGLGFEAFF
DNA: TGTGCCAGCAGTGAAGCTGGGCTTGGTTTTGAAGCTTTCTTT